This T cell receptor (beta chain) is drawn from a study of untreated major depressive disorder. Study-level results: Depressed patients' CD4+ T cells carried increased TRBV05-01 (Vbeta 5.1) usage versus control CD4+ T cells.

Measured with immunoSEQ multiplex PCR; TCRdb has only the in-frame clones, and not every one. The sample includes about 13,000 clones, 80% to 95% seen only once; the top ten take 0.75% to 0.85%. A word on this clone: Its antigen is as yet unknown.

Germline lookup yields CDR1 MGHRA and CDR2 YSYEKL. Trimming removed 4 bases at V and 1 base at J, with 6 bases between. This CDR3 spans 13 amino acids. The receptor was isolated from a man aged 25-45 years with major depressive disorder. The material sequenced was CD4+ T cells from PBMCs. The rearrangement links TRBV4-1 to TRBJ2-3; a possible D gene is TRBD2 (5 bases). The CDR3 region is CASSPRGTDTQYF. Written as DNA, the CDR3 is TGCGCCAGCAGCCCGAGGGGCACAGATACGCAGTATTTT.